This T cell receptor beta chain was sequenced in a study of cytomegalovirus exposure and HLA in healthy donors. Germline CDR1 reads SGHKS; CDR2 reads YYEKEE (reference sequence). The CDR3 spans 13 residues. Trimming removed 3 bases from V and 3 bases from J, with 6 bases in between. Whereas donors were nominally healthy upon sampling, unrecorded immune exposures were probable. The PCR used 60 Vbeta and 13 Jbeta primers. Clones were sequenced by immunoSEQ multiplex PCR, and TCRdb holds only the in-frame ones, with some missing. The sample records some 160,000 clones, approximately 80% being singletons.

The V and J genes are TRBV5-5 and TRBJ2-2; D not resolved. Sequencing was carried out using PBMCs. The TCR sequence derives from a male donor in good health and CMV-seronegative. CDR3 coding DNA: TGTGCCAGCAGCTGGAGCGACACCGGGGAGCTGTTTTTT. The encoded protein is CASSWSDTGELFF.